Listed here are 18 T cell receptor beta chains from one sample, sequenced in a study of blood T cell repertoires in COVID-19. The method was immunoSEQ multiplex PCR; TCRdb's version includes in-frame clones alone and lacks a portion of them. The data show under 200,000 clones, around four fifths seen once. Sequenced sample: PBMCs or T cells enriched from blood (not recorded which). These receptors came from an older woman who had recovered from COVID-19.

The gene calls are TRBV3-1 (or the pseudogene TRBV3-2) and TRBJ1-1; D is unresolved. V gave up 1 base and J gave up 0 bases, with 12 bases separating them. This CDR3 region has 16 residues. The V gene's germline CDR1 is LGHDT and CDR2 YNNKEL (reference sequence). CDR3 DNA sequence: TGTGCCAGCAGCCAAGGAGGGTCTATTATGAACACTGAAGCTTTCTTT. Residues: CASSQGGSIMNTEAFF.

The chain employs TRBV10-3 and TRBJ1-1, with TRBD1 as a possible D gene (5 bases). Germline V gene sequence: CDR1 ENHRY, CDR2 SYGVKD. The CDR3 has 13 amino acids. Trimming took off 6 bases at V and 2 bases at J, with 10 bases between the two ends. The CDR3 is CAIRPGLNTEAFF. Here the CDR3 DNA reads TGTGCCATCAGGCCGGGACTCAACACTGAAGCTTTCTTT.

V and J are TRBV20-1 and TRBJ2-1; 10 bases fit TRBD2. The CDR3 runs to 14 residues. The V segment lost 3 bases and the J segment 5 bases; nucleotides outside the gene matches: 4. The germline V gene encodes CDR1 DFQATT and CDR2 SNEGSKA (reference sequence). CDR3 amino acids: CSASASGSHNEQFF. CDR3 sequence (DNA): TGCAGTGCTAGTGCTAGCGGGAGTCACAATGAGCAGTTCTTC.

The chain couples TRBV19 to TRBJ2-5; D unresolved. Trimming cost V 5 bases and J 4 bases, with 17 bases left between them. Germline V gives CDR1 LNHDA, CDR2 SQIVND (reference sequence). This CDR3 has 15 amino acids. Here the CDR3 DNA reads TGTGCCAGTAGTGTTAGACTCCTCCGAGGAGAGACCCAGTACTTC. Its translation: CASSVRLLRGETQYF.

The V and J genes are TRBV6-5 and TRBJ1-1; weak D call: TRBD1 (5 bases). The V end lost 6 bases, the J end lost 11 bases, and 25 bases lay between the germline ends. The CDR3 runs 15 residues. CDR1 is MNHEY and CDR2 is SVGAGI in the germline V gene. The DNA of the CDR3 is TGTGCCAGCAGCCGGGGGAGTCGGTCGGTGGGAGCCGCTTTCTTT. It is translated as CASSRGSRSVGAAFF.

This clone was found once. The rearrangement joins TRBV3-1 (or the pseudogene TRBV3-2) to TRBJ2-5; TRBD2 matches at 9 bases. Germline CDR1 LGHDT, CDR2 YNNKEL (reference sequence). The V segment lost 0 bases and the J segment 5 bases; nucleotides outside the gene matches: 7. This CDR3 comprises 16 residues. CDR3 bases: TGTGCCAGCAGCCAAGACGATAGCGGGAGTGGGGAGACCCAGTACTTC. As protein: CASSQDDSGSGETQYF.

The chain carries TRBV9 and TRBJ2-3; TRBD2 agrees at 11 bases. V shed 1 base, J shed 5 bases, and the junction held 6 bases outside the gene matches. CDR3 length equals 16 residues. Germline V gives CDR1 SGDLS, CDR2 YYNGEE. As DNA, the CDR3 is TGTGCCAGCAGCGTATTAGCGGGGGGGCCGGGAGATACGCAGTATTTT. Translation gives CASSVLAGGPGDTQYF.

This sequence joins TRBV30 and TRBJ2-5; possibly TRBD2 for D (6 bases). The germline V and J ends were trimmed by 3 bases and 3 bases, with 17 bases remaining between them. Germline values: CDR1 GTSNPN, CDR2 SVGIG (reference sequence). The CDR3 length is 15 residues. Here the CDR3 DNA reads TGTGCCTGGAGGCGTGCGGGGCATACAGAAGAGACCCAGTACTTC. Translation gives CAWRRAGHTEETQYF. Complete variable domain (other parts from reference TRBV30 and TRBJ2-5): SQTIHQWPATLVQPVGSPLSLECTVEGTSNPNLYWYRQAAGRGLQLLFYSVGIGQISSEVPQNLSASRPQDRQFILSSKKLLLSDSGFYLCAWRRAGHTEETQYFGPGTRLLVL.

This rearrangement joins TRBV30 to TRBJ1-3, with 8 bases fitting TRBD1. The CDR3 spans 13 residues. The V and J ends lost 8 bases and 2 bases, in that order; junction bases with no gene match: 5. The germline gives CDR1 GTSNPN, CDR2 SVGIG (reference sequence). The CDR3 is CAGQGAAGNTIYF. The CDR3 DNA reads as TGTGCCGGCCAGGGGGCGGCTGGAAACACCATATATTTT.

The chain is built from TRBV12-3 or TRBV12-4 and TRBJ2-1; a weak D match, TRBD1 (6 bases). Trimming left V 2 bases short and J 7 bases short, with 9 bases between. The CDR3 contains 13 residues. The CDR3 is CASSLMGANEQFF. Here the CDR3 DNA reads TGTGCCAGCAGTTTAATGGGGGCGAATGAGCAGTTCTTC.

The gene calls are TRBV4-1 and TRBJ1-2, with TRBD1 matching 10 bases. V was pared by 3 bases and J by 5 bases, with 6 bases of the junction left unmatched. Per germline, CDR1 MGHRA and CDR2 YSYEKL. The CDR3 consists of 15 residues. CDR3 bases: TGCGCCAGCAGCCAGGGGGACAGGGGCGAGTATGGCTACACCTTC. It translates to CASSQGDRGEYGYTF.

The chain uses TRBV3-1 (or the pseudogene TRBV3-2) and TRBJ2-7, with TRBD2 matching over 8 bases. V gave up 6 bases and J gave up 2 bases; unmatched junction bases: 9. The CDR3 length is 15 residues. CDR1 is LGHDT, CDR2 YNNKEL, per germline (reference sequence). CDR3: CASSVRGGPTYEQYF. CDR3 nucleotide sequence: TGTGCCAGCAGTGTCCGGGGGGGCCCCACCTACGAGCAGTACTTC.

The chain couples TRBV7-3 to TRBJ2-1; a possible D gene is TRBD1 (6 bases). Germline lookup yields CDR1 SGHTA and CDR2 FQGTGA. The CDR3 loop spans 15 amino acids. Trimming cost V 1 base and J 5 bases, with 12 bases left between them. CDR3 sequence: CASSLIPQGHNEQFF. DNA of the CDR3: TGTGCCAGCAGCTTAATCCCCCAGGGGCACAATGAGCAGTTCTTC.

The V gene is TRBV28, the J gene TRBJ1-4; D unclear. The CDR3 is 14 amino acids. V was cut by 5 bases and J by 10 bases, with 17 bases left in between. CDR1 is MDHEN and CDR2 is SYDVKM in the germline V gene. The CDR3 DNA sequence: TGTGCCAGCAGTATCTCGGAGACTCTCGGAAAACTGTTTTTT. It yields the protein CASSISETLGKLFF.

A few counts support this clone. V usage is TRBV5-1 and J usage is TRBJ1-4; 8 nucleotides agree with TRBD1. Per the germline V gene, CDR1 is SGHRS and CDR2 is YFSETQ. The CDR3 is made up of 17 amino acids. V was pared by 1 base and J by 4 bases, with 9 bases of the junction left unmatched. The DNA of the CDR3 is TGCGCCAGCAGCTTGCAGGCAGGGGGCCTCATTAATGAAAAACTGTTTTTT. Encoded protein: CASSLQAGGLINEKLFF.

The chain couples TRBV3-1 (or the pseudogene TRBV3-2) to TRBJ1-1; maybe TRBD1 (6 bases). V was clipped by 5 bases and J by 0 bases, with 13 bases between them. This CDR3 comprises 15 residues. CDR1 and CDR2 (germline): LGHDT, YNNKEL (reference sequence). In DNA, the CDR3 is TGTGCCAGCAGCGGGGGGGCAGGGTTGAACACTGAAGCTTTCTTT. Translated: CASSGGAGLNTEAFF.

This chain uses TRBV10-3 with TRBJ1-1; 9 bases are shared with TRBD1. V shed 4 bases, J shed 11 bases, and the junction held 8 bases outside the gene matches. CDR1 and CDR2 from the germline V gene are ENHRY and SYGVKD. CDR3 length: 13 residues. The CDR3 region has the DNA TGTGCCATCAGTGGGGGGGGACAGGGATCGGCTTTCTTT. Amino acids: CAISGGGQGSAFF.

J is TRBJ2-7 and V is TRBV20-1; D remains ambiguous. Looked up from germline, CDR1 is DFQATT and CDR2 is SNEGSKA (reference sequence). The CDR3 length is 11 residues. Trimming removed 1 base at V and 4 bases at J, with 5 bases between. Here the CDR3 DNA reads TGCAGTGCTAGAGTACAATACGAGCAGTACTTC. Its protein is CSARVQYEQYF.